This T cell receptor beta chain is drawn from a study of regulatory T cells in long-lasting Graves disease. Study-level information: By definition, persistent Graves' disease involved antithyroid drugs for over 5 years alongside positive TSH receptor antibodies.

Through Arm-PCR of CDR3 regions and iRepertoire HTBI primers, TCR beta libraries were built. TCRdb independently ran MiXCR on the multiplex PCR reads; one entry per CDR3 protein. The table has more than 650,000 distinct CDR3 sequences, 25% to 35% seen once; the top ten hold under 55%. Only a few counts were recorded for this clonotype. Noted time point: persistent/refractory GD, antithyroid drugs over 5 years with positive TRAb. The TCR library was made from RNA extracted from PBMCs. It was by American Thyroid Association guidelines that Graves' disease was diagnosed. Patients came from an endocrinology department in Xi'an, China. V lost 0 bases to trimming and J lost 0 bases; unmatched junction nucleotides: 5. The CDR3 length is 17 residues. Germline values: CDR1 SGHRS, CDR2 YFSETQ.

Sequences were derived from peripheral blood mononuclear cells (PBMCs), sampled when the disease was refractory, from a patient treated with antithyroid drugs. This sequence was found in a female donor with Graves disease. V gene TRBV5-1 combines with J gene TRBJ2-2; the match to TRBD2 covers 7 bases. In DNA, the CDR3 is TGCGCCAGCAGCTTGGCCTTAGCGGGCTCGAACACCGGGGAGCTGTTTTTT. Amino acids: CASSLALAGSNTGELFF.